This passage covers 20 T cell receptor beta chains from one sample sequenced in a study of blood T cell repertoires in COVID-19. Data came from immunoSEQ multiplex PCR; TCRdb stores just in-frame clones and leaves some out. Among some 180,000 clones listed, 65% to 85% were seen once. The specimen was peripheral blood. The receptors stem from a woman in her seventies who had recovered from COVID-19.

The rearrangement links TRBV4-1 to TRBJ2-2, with D possibly being TRBD2 (6 bases). The germline V gene encodes CDR1 MGHRA and CDR2 YSYEKL. This CDR3 contains 15 residues. V shed 0 bases and J shed 7 bases, with 12 bases lying between them. The CDR3 protein is CASSQEGGLNGELFF. The DNA for the CDR3 is TGCGCCAGCAGCCAAGAGGGAGGACTGAACGGGGAGCTGTTTTTT.

The V gene is TRBV5-5, the J gene TRBJ2-7; 9 bases are a match to TRBD2. Germline values: CDR1 SGHKS, CDR2 YYEKEE (reference sequence). The CDR3 is 14 amino acids. V dropped 1 base and J dropped 6; count of bases not matched to a gene: 5. The CDR3 bases are TGTGCCAGCAGCTTGAGCGGGGGGCGCGCCGAGCAGTACTTC. Encoded protein: CASSLSGGRAEQYF.

The chain employs TRBV7-9 and TRBJ1-1; D perhaps matches TRBD1 (5 bases). Germline V gene sequence: CDR1 SEHNR, CDR2 FQNEAQ (reference sequence). The CDR3 consists of 14 residues. The ends were cut back, 5 bases at V and 1 base at J, with 11 bases in the middle. CDR3 DNA sequence: TGTGCCAGCAGCCTCGGACACGAGAACACTGAAGCTTTCTTT. Protein sequence: CASSLGHENTEAFF. Drawing the rest from reference TRBV7-9 and TRBJ1-1, the complete variable domain is DTGVSQNPRHKITKRGQNVTFRCDPISEHNRLYWYRQTLGQGPEFLTYFQNEAQLEKSRLLSDRFSAERPKGSFSTLEIQRTEQGDSAMYLCASSLGHENTEAFFGQGTRLTVV.

The rearrangement joins TRBV4-1 to TRBJ1-5; maybe TRBD1 (5 bases). Germline values: CDR1 MGHRA, CDR2 YSYEKL. Trimming removed 5 bases from V and 5 bases from J, with 13 bases in between. The CDR3 runs 14 residues. In nucleotides, the CDR3 is TGCGCCAGCAGCTCAGCGTGGGGGGATCAGCCCCAGCATTTT. Amino acids: CASSSAWGDQPQHF.

The CDR3 bases are TGTGCCAGCTCCCGTTCCGGGACAGATAGCAATCAGCCCCAGCATTTT. This gives the protein CASSRSGTDSNQPQHF. J is TRBJ1-5 and V is TRBV18; 7 bases align to TRBD1. This CDR3 is 16 amino acids long. J gave up 0 bases and V 6 bases, and 8 bases lay outside the gene matches. Germline CDR1 and CDR2: KGHSH and LQKENI.

This clone was found once. V and J are TRBV28 and TRBJ1-6; TRBD1 aligns across 7 bases. The ends lost 3 bases at V and 9 bases at J; junction bases unmatched: 14. There are 17 residues in the CDR3. Germline V gene lookup returns CDR1 MDHEN and CDR2 SYDVKM. The CDR3 DNA follows: TGTGCCAGCAGTTTTCCCACCGGACAGGTCCGCCCTTCACCCCTCCACTTT. Translated, it gives CASSFPTGQVRPSPLHF.

This rearrangement joins TRBV7-3 to TRBJ2-1; 9 bases match TRBD1. There are 17 residues in the CDR3. CDR1 is SGHTA, CDR2 FQGTGA, per germline. The J segment lost 4 bases and the V segment lost 2 bases, leaving 9 bases of the junction unmatched. This CDR3 reads CASSLGFPGTGYNEQFF. In DNA, the CDR3 is TGTGCCAGCAGCTTAGGGTTCCCCGGGACAGGGTACAATGAGCAGTTCTTC.

This sequence joins TRBV6-1 and TRBJ1-1; D is undetermined. The V and J ends lost 0 bases and 0 bases respectively, with 8 bases between them. Germline CDR1 reads MNHNS; CDR2 reads SASEGT. CDR3 length: 15 residues. The CDR3 coding sequence is TGTGCCAGCAGTGAAGCGTACGGGATGAACACTGAAGCTTTCTTT. Translation gives CASSEAYGMNTEAFF.

This sequence joins TRBV4-1 and TRBJ2-5; D possibly corresponds to TRBD2 (6 bases). Germline lookup yields CDR1 MGHRA and CDR2 YSYEKL. Trimming cost V 2 bases and J 13 bases, with 14 bases left between them. The CDR3 contains 12 residues. The CDR3 loop reads CASSQQPGVTYF. CDR3 DNA sequence: TGCGCCAGCAGCCAACAACCGGGGGTGACGTACTTC.

The chain has TRBV9 and TRBJ1-1; 9 nucleotides line up with TRBD1. The germline CDR1 and CDR2 sequences are SGDLS and YYNGEE. With 3 bases clipped from V and 4 bases from J, the junction kept 7 bases outside the gene matches. The CDR3 loop spans 15 amino acids. The CDR3 bases are TGTGCCAGCAGCGCACAGACGACAGGGGGCACTGAAGCTTTCTTT. Amino acid sequence: CASSAQTTGGTEAFF.

This clone was seen a single time. This sequence joins TRBV10-3 and TRBJ1-2; 9 nucleotides match TRBD1. The germline V gene has CDR1 ENHRY and CDR2 SYGVKD. The V gene end was trimmed by 7 bases and the J gene end by 4 bases; junction bases not matched to a gene: 4. CDR3 length: 13 amino acids. In DNA, the CDR3 is TGTGCCATCACCCAGGGACAGGGCTATGGCTACACCTTC. Residues: CAITQGQGYGYTF.

The chain couples TRBV19 to TRBJ1-3; D is unresolved. Per the germline V gene, CDR1 is LNHDA and CDR2 is SQIVND (reference sequence). The CDR3 totals 14 residues. The V and J ends lost 6 bases and 0 bases respectively, with 9 bases between them. The CDR3 protein is CASSPVSSGNTIYF. The DNA for the CDR3 is TGTGCCAGTAGCCCCGTCAGCTCTGGAAACACCATATATTTT.

This clone was recorded once. The chain joins TRBV4-2 to TRBJ1-1; 7 bases map to TRBD1. Per germline, CDR1 LGHNA and CDR2 YNFKEQ. V shed 8 bases, J shed 4 bases, and the junction held 13 bases outside the gene matches. This CDR3 comprises 15 residues. The CDR3: CASRPERGQGTEAFF. CDR3 DNA: TGTGCCAGCCGGCCAGAAAGGGGGCAGGGCACTGAAGCTTTCTTT.

This clone was recorded once. The V call is TRBV6-4, the J call TRBJ2-6; D remains ambiguous. The CDR3 consists of 15 residues. V dropped 0 bases and J dropped 0 bases, with 3 bases sitting between them. Germline-derived CDR1 and CDR2 are MRHNA and SNTAGT. In nucleotides, the CDR3 is TGTGCCAGCAGTGACTCGAGCTCTGGGGCCAACGTCCTGACTTTC. Amino acids: CASSDSSSGANVLTF.

V gene TRBV7-9 combines with J gene TRBJ1-4; 7 bases match TRBD1. The junction had 3 bases not matched to a gene; V was cut back by 5 bases and J by 3 bases. The CDR3 spans 14 residues. Germline V gives CDR1 SEHNR, CDR2 FQNEAQ (reference sequence). CDR3 bases: TGTGCCAGCAGCACCGGGACAGCTAATGAAAAACTGTTTTTT. It encodes CASSTGTANEKLFF.

The chain combines TRBV5-1 with TRBJ2-3; TRBD2 matches 8 bases. Losses at the gene ends were 2 bases for V and 1 base for J; bases not matched to a gene: 3. This CDR3 contains 15 residues. Germline V gene data show CDR1 as SGHRS and CDR2 as YFSETQ. CDR3 sequence reads: CASSFPAGGTDTQYF. For the CDR3, the DNA is TGCGCCAGCAGCTTTCCAGCGGGAGGCACAGATACGCAGTATTTT.

This rearrangement joins TRBV5-4 to TRBJ1-2, with D unclear. This CDR3 comprises 13 residues. The V end was cut by 4 bases, the J end by 2 bases, with 9 bases between. The germline CDR1 and CDR2 sequences are SGHNT and YYREEE (reference sequence). The CDR3 DNA reads as TGTGCCAGCAGCACGGGTCTGAACTATGGCTACACCTTC. Its protein is CASSTGLNYGYTF.

This sequence joins TRBV28 and TRBJ1-3; D might be TRBD1 (5 bases). Germline loops: CDR1 MDHEN, CDR2 SYDVKM. The CDR3 is 16 residues long. The germline V and J ends were trimmed by 3 bases and 0 bases, with 12 bases remaining between them. The CDR3 sequence: CASSFDGGGSGNTIYF. The DNA of the CDR3 is TGTGCCAGCAGTTTCGACGGGGGGGGCTCTGGAAACACCATATATTTT.

This chain connects TRBV27 to TRBJ2-2, with D unresolved. Per the germline V gene, CDR1 is MNHEY and CDR2 is SMNVEV (reference sequence). Deletions cut 6 bases from V and 1 base from J, with 9 bases between. This CDR3 is built from 14 residues. The CDR3, as DNA: TGTGCCAGCAGGGGCAGCCGGAACACCGGGGAGCTGTTTTTT. Encoded protein: CASRGSRNTGELFF.

The chain's CDR3 is CASSRGGPGDEQFF. CDR3 bases: TGCGCCAGCAGTCGAGGGGGCCCTGGGGATGAGCAGTTCTTC. The chain recombines TRBV5-1 with TRBJ2-1, with 7 bases lining up with TRBD1. The germline gives CDR1 SGHRS, CDR2 YFSETQ. Trimming at V came to 5 bases and at J to 8 bases, leaving 10 bases not matched to a gene. The CDR3 runs to 14 residues.